This T cell receptor (beta chain) derives from a study of blood T cell repertoires in COVID-19. Study background: Whether acute or convalescent, the COVID-19 samples came from the United States, Italy and Spain. T cells, B-cell-depleted T cells, or PBMCs provided the cDNA or gDNA that served as material.

How the authors handled the data: Nucleated cell counts were estimated from reference gene primer amplification. Here immunoSEQ multiplex PCR was the method, and the copy in TCRdb shows in-frame clones only, minus some. V and J calls and clone size are given by that table; D and trimming were obtained from the DNA. The sample consists of about 180,000 clones, 80% to 90% of them appearing once. Sequenced input: peripheral blood. This receptor was obtained from a man aged 18 to 30 who had recovered from COVID-19.

CDR3 sequence: CASRRGREGLDEQFF. The CDR3 nucleotides are TGTGCCAGCAGGCGGGGGCGGGAGGGCCTGGATGAGCAGTTCTTC. The gene calls are TRBV11-2 and TRBJ2-1; 9 bases fit TRBD2. There are 15 residues in the CDR3. The germline gives CDR1 SGHAT, CDR2 FQNNGV. The V segment lost 6 bases and the J segment 8 bases; nucleotides outside the gene matches: 11.